The 30 T cell receptor beta chains below all came from one sample that was sequenced in a study of T-cell reconstitution after alpha-beta-depleted transplantation in children. Unique molecular identifiers tagged the TCRbeta library. From the PCR reads, TCRdb called clonotypes with MiXCR, one entry per CDR3 protein. There are about 610,000 distinct CDR3 sequences in the sample; under 12% occur only once, and about 4% lies in the top ten. This specimen consisted of PBMCs from the stem cell graft donor, obtained from the stem cell graft. The origin of the receptors is a human donor who donated a stem cell graft to a child with acute myeloid leukemia.

This clonotype showed up many times. The rearrangement joins TRBV29-1 to TRBJ2-7, with 13 bases that match TRBD2. Germline V gene sequence: CDR1 SQVTM, CDR2 ANQGSEA. CDR3 size: 16 residues. V shed 4 bases and J 1 base; nucleotides not matched to a gene: 7. This CDR3 reads CSVGGTSGTTSYEQYF. The CDR3 DNA follows: TGCAGCGTTGGCGGGACTAGCGGGACCACGTCCTACGAGCAGTACTTC.

Many counts were recorded for this clonotype. The chain joins TRBV7-9 to TRBJ2-6; maybe TRBD2 (5 bases). Germline values: CDR1 SEHNR, CDR2 FQNEAQ (reference sequence). The CDR3 sequence is 15 residues long. V lost 5 bases and J 2 bases, leaving 10 bases between the germline ends. DNA of the CDR3: TGTGCCAGCAGCGCGACTAAACCTGGGGCCAACGTCCTGACTTTC. It is translated as CASSATKPGANVLTF.

This clonotype was seen a handful of times. This chain joins TRBV28 and TRBJ2-7; 7 positions match TRBD2. The CDR3 has 17 residues. Trimming at V came to 3 bases and at J to 1 base, leaving 12 bases not matched to a gene. Germline CDR1 reads MDHEN; CDR2 reads SYDVKM. CDR3 amino acids: CASSLPLGGGPSYEQYF. DNA of the CDR3: TGTGCCAGCAGTTTGCCCCTGGGGGGAGGGCCTTCCTACGAGCAGTACTTC.

This clonotype was counted a few times. This chain joins TRBV5-1 and TRBJ2-3; 12 bases align to TRBD2. This CDR3 is built from 17 residues. V lost 3 bases to trimming and J lost 5 bases; unmatched junction nucleotides: 10. Per germline, CDR1 SGHRS and CDR2 YFSETQ. The CDR3 DNA is TGCGCCAGCAGCTATGCAATGCTAGCGGGAGGGCAAGATACGCAGTATTTT. This encodes CASSYAMLAGGQDTQYF.

At least ten counts were recorded for this clonotype. This rearrangement joins TRBV12-3 or TRBV12-4 to TRBJ1-1; D is undetermined. There are 14 residues in the CDR3. The V end lost 5 bases, the J end lost 2 bases, and 12 bases lay between the germline ends. The CDR3 region has the DNA TGTGCCAGCAGTCCTCGGCGGTATAACACTGAAGCTTTCTTT. This sequence encodes CASSPRRYNTEAFF.

In this sample, this clonotype turned up a few times. V is TRBV14 and J is TRBJ2-7; D not resolved. Germline lookup yields CDR1 SGHDN and CDR2 FVKESK. V was pared by 0 bases and J by 0 bases, with 6 bases between. The CDR3 extends over 14 amino acids. The CDR3 DNA reads as TGTGCCAGCAGCCAAGATTGGAGCTCCTACGAGCAGTACTTC. Translation gives CASSQDWSSYEQYF.

This clonotype was observed a few times. J is TRBJ2-7 and V is TRBV20-1; D possibly matches TRBD1 or TRBD2 (5 bases each). The V gene lost 2 bases and the J gene lost 0 bases, with 11 bases spanning the gap. CDR1 is DFQATT, CDR2 SNEGSKA, per germline (reference sequence). CDR3 length equals 14 residues. CDR3 sequence reads: CSARWDGGSYEQYF. The CDR3 DNA follows: TGCAGTGCTAGATGGGACGGTGGCTCCTACGAGCAGTACTTC.

The chain employs TRBV11-2 and TRBJ2-1; 9 bases map to TRBD1. The V and J ends lost 3 bases and 5 bases, in that order; junction bases with no gene match: 14. The germline CDR1 and CDR2 sequences are SGHAT and FQNNGV. This CDR3 has 18 residues. The CDR3 region is CASSLGTGLGGRNNEQFF. The CDR3, as DNA: TGTGCCAGCAGCTTGGGGACAGGGTTGGGCGGGCGGAACAATGAGCAGTTCTTC.

The table lists this clonotype with a few counts. This chain joins TRBV5-1 and TRBJ2-7; 9 bases are shared with TRBD2. The germline CDR1 and CDR2 sequences are SGHRS and YFSETQ. The junction had 11 bases not matched to a gene; V was cut back by 7 bases and J by 3 bases. This CDR3 comprises 15 residues. The CDR3 nucleotides are TGCGCCAGCGGCCCAAATAGCGGGAGTATCTACGAGCAGTACTTC. It yields the protein CASGPNSGSIYEQYF.

In its sample, this clonotype was seen many times. The chain is built from TRBV4-2 and TRBJ2-7; the D gene is possibly TRBD2 (6 bases). Germline loops: CDR1 LGHNA, CDR2 YNFKEQ. The length of the CDR3 is 17 residues. Trimming stripped 3 bases from V and 2 bases from J, with 20 bases between. The CDR3 nucleotides are TGTGCCAGCAGCCACGGTATTTTTGGACTAACCACCTACGAGCAGTACTTC. This codes for CASSHGIFGLTTYEQYF.

This rearrangement joins TRBV12-3 or TRBV12-4 to TRBJ2-7; the match to TRBD2 covers 8 bases. Losses at the gene ends were 7 bases for V and 8 bases for J; bases not matched to a gene: 16. CDR3 length equals 15 residues. CDR3 bases: TGTGCCAGCAACTATCGGACTAGCACTAGCAGCAAGCAGTACTTC. Its protein product is CASNYRTSTSSKQYF.

This clonotype has more than one count but fewer than ten. CDR3 coding DNA: TGTGCCAGCAGCAACCCACAGGTTTCGAACGAGCAGTACTTC. This gives the protein CASSNPQVSNEQYF. The chain carries TRBV11-1 and TRBJ2-7; a weak D match, TRBD1 (5 bases). CDR1 is SGHAT and CDR2 is FQDESV in the germline V gene (reference sequence). CDR3 size: 14 residues. The germline V and J ends were trimmed by 5 bases and 5 bases, with 16 bases remaining between them.

This clonotype has only a few counts. This chain uses TRBV4-3 with TRBJ2-1, with D perhaps matching TRBD2 (5 bases). The CDR3 totals 15 residues. Trimming shortened V by 4 bases and J by 9 bases, and 19 bases separated the two germline ends. CDR1 is LGHNA, CDR2 YSLEER, per germline. CDR3 region: CASSPRGESSSEQFF. CDR3 in DNA: TGCGCCAGCAGCCCCCGCGGCGAGTCTAGCAGTGAGCAGTTCTTC.

This clonotype was observed many times. The chain employs TRBV2 and TRBJ2-7, with 7 bases fitting TRBD1. This CDR3 region has 14 residues. The V segment lost 6 bases and the J segment 2 bases; nucleotides outside the gene matches: 7. The germline V gene has CDR1 SNHLY and CDR2 FYNNEI. The CDR3 loop is CASRRTGPAYEQYF. DNA for the CDR3: TGTGCCAGCAGGAGGACAGGACCTGCCTACGAGCAGTACTTC.

This clonotype has a handful of counts. The chain has TRBV6-5 and TRBJ2-7; 7 positions match TRBD2. Germline-derived CDR1 and CDR2 are MNHEY and SVGAGI. The length of the CDR3 is 13 residues. Trimming removed 8 bases from V and 2 bases from J; junction bases left unmatched: 6. The CDR3 loop is CASRGLGPYEQYF. DNA for the CDR3: TGTGCCAGCCGCGGACTAGGGCCCTACGAGCAGTACTTC.

This clonotype has more than one count but fewer than ten. In DNA form, the CDR3 reads TGTGCCAGCAAATTAGCGGGAGGAGGAGAGACCCAGTACTTC. It yields the protein CASKLAGGGETQYF. This sequence joins TRBV27 and TRBJ2-5; 10 bases map to TRBD2. Unmatched junction bases numbered 6, after V lost 7 bases and J lost 4 bases. The CDR3 extends over 14 amino acids. Per the germline V gene, CDR1 is MNHEY and CDR2 is SMNVEV (reference sequence).

This clonotype was seen only a few times. The chain joins TRBV5-1 to TRBJ2-1; tentatively, D is TRBD1 (6 bases). This CDR3 spans 12 amino acids. V gave up 4 bases and J gave up 7 bases, with 9 bases separating them. Germline values: CDR1 SGHRS, CDR2 YFSETQ. The CDR3 reads CASSQGKNEQFF. In nucleotides, the CDR3 is TGCGCCAGCAGCCAGGGGAAGAATGAGCAGTTCTTC.

In this sample, this clonotype turned up a few times. The chain is built from TRBV4-3 and TRBJ1-3; D not certain. Trimming took off 1 base at V and 1 base at J, with 8 bases between the two ends. CDR3 size: 15 residues. Germline V lookup: CDR1 LGHNA, CDR2 YSLEER. The CDR3 nucleotides read TGCGCCAGCAGCCAAGGAGGAGGGTCTGGAAACACCATATATTTT. The encoded protein is CASSQGGGSGNTIYF.

V usage is TRBV11-2 and J usage is TRBJ2-3; TRBD2 agrees at 11 bases. The CDR3 length is 19 residues. Germline trimming cut 5 bases from V and 6 bases from J; bases unmatched to any gene: 19. Germline loops: CDR1 SGHAT, CDR2 FQNNGV. The CDR3 coding sequence is TGTGCCAGCAGCGGGGACGTCGGAAATAGCGGGAGGGCGGGGGATACGCAGTATTTT. Translating gives CASSGDVGNSGRAGDTQYF.

This clonotype has a handful of counts. The V gene is TRBV29-1, the J gene TRBJ2-7; 8 positions agree with TRBD1. This CDR3 has 14 residues. Germline CDR1 reads SQVTM; CDR2 reads ANQGSEA. Losses at the gene ends were 5 bases for V and 7 bases for J; bases not matched to a gene: 13. CDR3 in DNA: TGCAGCGTTACGACAGGGGCCACGTTGGGGGAGCAGTACTTC. Amino acids: CSVTTGATLGEQYF.

As for this clonotype: Mismatch with germline at one junction end may stem from a read error. The rearrangement uses TRBV9 and TRBJ2-7, with D maybe TRBD2 (6 bases). This CDR3 has 16 residues. Germline CDR1 is SGDLS and CDR2 is YYNGEE. CDR3 protein: CAGSGGAGNPSYEQYF. The DNA for the CDR3 is TGTGCCGGCAGCGGCGGCGCGGGGAACCCCTCCTACGAGCAGTACTTC.

This clonotype was seen a handful of times. The chain links TRBV5-1 to TRBJ2-1; the D gene could be TRBD1 or TRBD2 (6 bases each). V lost 0 bases, J lost 8 bases, and 12 bases lay in between. From germline, CDR1 is SGHRS and CDR2 YFSETQ. The length of the CDR3 is 14 residues. Here the CDR3 reads CASSLALGGDEQFF. The CDR3 nucleotides are TGCGCCAGCAGCTTGGCCCTCGGGGGCGATGAGCAGTTCTTC.

V usage is TRBV6-5 and J usage is TRBJ2-5; D not certain. V was trimmed by 0 bases and J by 3 bases, leaving 11 bases between them. Per germline, CDR1 MNHEY and CDR2 SVGAGI. This CDR3 contains 15 residues. The CDR3 is CASSYSNPIEETQYF. CDR3 DNA sequence: TGTGCCAGCAGTTACTCGAACCCAATAGAAGAGACCCAGTACTTC.

This clonotype was seen repeatedly, ten times or more. The V and J genes are TRBV6-5 and TRBJ1-3; 7 bases line up with TRBD1. Germline values: CDR1 MNHEY, CDR2 SVGAGI. This CDR3 spans 15 amino acids. V gave up 2 bases and J gave up 6 bases; unmatched junction bases: 7. The CDR3 nucleotides read TGTGCCAGCAGTTACCGGGGACAGAGGGTAAACACCATATATTTT. Residues: CASSYRGQRVNTIYF.

The chain couples TRBV29-1 to TRBJ1-1; D perhaps matches TRBD1 (6 bases). The CDR3 extends over 12 amino acids. The V and J ends lost 2 bases and 4 bases respectively, with 8 bases between them. CDR1 is SQVTM, CDR2 ANQGSEA, per germline. The CDR3 DNA is TGCAGCGTTGAAACAGGGACCACTGAAGCTTTCTTT. It specifies CSVETGTTEAFF.

This clonotype was seen a few times. CDR3 in amino acids: CASSQTEARAFF. Here the CDR3 DNA reads TGTGCCAGCAGCCAGACAGAGGCACGGGCTTTCTTT. This chain joins TRBV14 and TRBJ1-1, with a tentative D call TRBD1 (5 bases). The V and J ends lost 3 bases and 11 bases respectively, with 13 bases between them. Germline V gene sequence: CDR1 SGHDN, CDR2 FVKESK. This CDR3 has 12 amino acids. The full variable domain, with the rest looked up from reference TRBV14 and TRBJ1-1, is EAGVTQFPSHSVIEKGQTVTLRCDPISGHDNLYWYRRVMGKEIKFLLHFVKESKQDESGMPNNRFLAERTGGTYSTLKVQPAELEDSGVYFCASSQTEARAFFGQGTRLTVV.

This clonotype was counted ten times or more. The CDR3 here is CASLSNHLGLYF. The CDR3 DNA follows: TGTGCCAGCCTCTCAAACCATTTAGGGCTGTACTTC. This sequence joins TRBV12-3 or TRBV12-4 and TRBJ2-7; D unresolved. The CDR3 has 12 amino acids. Between the trimmed V and J ends, which lost 8 bases and 12 bases, there was a span of 20 bases.

The rearrangement joins TRBV18 to TRBJ2-5; no definite D call. Trimming left V 8 bases short and J 2 bases short, with 12 bases between. Germline V gene data show CDR1 as KGHSH and CDR2 as LQKENI. The CDR3 covers 13 residues. CDR3 sequence reads: CASLSTEQETQYF. The CDR3 coding sequence is TGTGCCAGCCTATCGACGGAGCAAGAGACCCAGTACTTC.

This clonotype turned up a few times. The CDR3 region is CASTPIRGSYNEQFF. For the CDR3, the DNA is TGCGCCAGCACCCCGATAAGGGGCTCCTACAATGAGCAGTTCTTC. The chain is built from TRBV4-3 and TRBJ2-1, with D perhaps TRBD1 (5 bases). This CDR3 has 15 amino acids. Trimming shortened V by 7 bases and J by 0 bases, and 13 bases separated the two germline ends. CDR1 and CDR2 (germline): LGHNA, YSLEER.

There are a few counts of this clonotype. V gene TRBV7-9 combines with J gene TRBJ1-5, with a weak D call TRBD1 (6 bases). Germline assignment: CDR1 SEHNR and CDR2 FQNEAQ (reference sequence). This CDR3 has 12 residues. V shed 8 bases and J shed 3 bases, with 8 bases lying between them. The CDR3 reads CASGQHNQPQHF. CDR3 in DNA: TGTGCCAGCGGACAGCACAATCAGCCCCAGCATTTT.